This T cell receptor (beta chain) was profiled in a study of response to subunit inactivated influenza vaccine. Remarks on this clonotype: As yet, its antigen is unknown.

TCRdb re-called the RT-PCR reads with MiXCR, one entry per CDR3 protein. The repertoire includes hundreds of thousands of distinct CDR3 sequences, less than 15% of them detected once, and approximately 7.6% sits in the top ten. Study results and limitations: The authors offered the suggestion that each seasonal influenza vaccination recruits few new T cells.

CDR1 is LNHNV and CDR2 is YYDKDF in the germline V gene (reference sequence). Trimming cost V 0 bases and J 5 bases, with 14 bases left between them. The CDR3 covers 16 residues. J is TRBJ2-1 and V is TRBV15; possibly TRBD1 for D (6 bases). The starting material was PBMCs from blood, obtained approximately 15 days before vaccination. This receptor was taken from a middle-aged man who received an inactivated influenza vaccine. The CDR3 loop is CATSRDLRRGDNEQFF. Written as DNA, the CDR3 is TGTGCCACCAGCAGAGATCTACGCAGGGGAGACAATGAGCAGTTCTTC.